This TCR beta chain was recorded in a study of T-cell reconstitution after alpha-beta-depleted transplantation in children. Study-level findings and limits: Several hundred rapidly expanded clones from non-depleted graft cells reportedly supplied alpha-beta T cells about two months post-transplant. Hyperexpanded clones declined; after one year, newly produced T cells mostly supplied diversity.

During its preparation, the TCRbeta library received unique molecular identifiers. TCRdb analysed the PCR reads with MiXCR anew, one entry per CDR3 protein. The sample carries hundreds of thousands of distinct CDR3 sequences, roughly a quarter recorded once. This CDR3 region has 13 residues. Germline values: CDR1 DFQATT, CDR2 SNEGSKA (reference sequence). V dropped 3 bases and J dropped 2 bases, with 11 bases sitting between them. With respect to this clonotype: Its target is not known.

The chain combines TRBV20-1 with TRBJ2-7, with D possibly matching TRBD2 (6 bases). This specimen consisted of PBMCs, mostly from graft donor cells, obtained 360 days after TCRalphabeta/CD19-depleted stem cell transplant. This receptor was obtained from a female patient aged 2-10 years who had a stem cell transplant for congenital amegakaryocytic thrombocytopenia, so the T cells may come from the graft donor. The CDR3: CSASLASTYEQYF. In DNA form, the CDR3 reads TGCAGTGCTAGTCTAGCGAGTACCTACGAGCAGTACTTC.